This record looks at one T cell receptor beta chain sequence and its context. With the library built for alpha chains, this beta chain is off target and its frequency is not meaningful. TCRdb reprocessed the RT-PCR reads with MiXCR, giving one entry per CDR3 protein. The table includes about 6,500 distinct CDR3 sequences, 90% to 95% detected once. The V segment lost 6 bases and the J segment 0 bases; nucleotides outside the gene matches: 12. The length of the CDR3 is 18 residues. The germline CDR1 and CDR2 sequences are DFQATT and SNEGSKA (reference sequence). The rearrangement uses TRBV20-1 and TRBJ2-3, with 13 bases matching TRBD2. This receptor was obtained from a female donor in good health, serving as a healthy control. The source material was memory CD4+ T cells from blood. CDR3 bases: TGCAGTGCCCAGGGACTCACTAGCGGGAGGGCCAGCACAGATACGCAGTATTTT. It translates to CSAQGLTSGRASTDTQYF.